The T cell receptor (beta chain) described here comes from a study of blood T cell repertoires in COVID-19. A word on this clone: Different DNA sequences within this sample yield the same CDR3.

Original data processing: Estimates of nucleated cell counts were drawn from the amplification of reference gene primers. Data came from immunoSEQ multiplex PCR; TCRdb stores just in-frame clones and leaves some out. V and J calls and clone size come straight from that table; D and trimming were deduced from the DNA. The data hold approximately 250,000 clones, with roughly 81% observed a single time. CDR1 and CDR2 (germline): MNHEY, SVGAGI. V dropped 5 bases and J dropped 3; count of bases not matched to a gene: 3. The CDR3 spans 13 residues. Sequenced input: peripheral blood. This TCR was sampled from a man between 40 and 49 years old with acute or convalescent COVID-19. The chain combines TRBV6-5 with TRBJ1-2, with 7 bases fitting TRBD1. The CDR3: CASSPTGDYGYTF. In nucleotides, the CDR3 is TGTGCCAGCAGTCCTACAGGGGACTATGGCTACACCTTC.